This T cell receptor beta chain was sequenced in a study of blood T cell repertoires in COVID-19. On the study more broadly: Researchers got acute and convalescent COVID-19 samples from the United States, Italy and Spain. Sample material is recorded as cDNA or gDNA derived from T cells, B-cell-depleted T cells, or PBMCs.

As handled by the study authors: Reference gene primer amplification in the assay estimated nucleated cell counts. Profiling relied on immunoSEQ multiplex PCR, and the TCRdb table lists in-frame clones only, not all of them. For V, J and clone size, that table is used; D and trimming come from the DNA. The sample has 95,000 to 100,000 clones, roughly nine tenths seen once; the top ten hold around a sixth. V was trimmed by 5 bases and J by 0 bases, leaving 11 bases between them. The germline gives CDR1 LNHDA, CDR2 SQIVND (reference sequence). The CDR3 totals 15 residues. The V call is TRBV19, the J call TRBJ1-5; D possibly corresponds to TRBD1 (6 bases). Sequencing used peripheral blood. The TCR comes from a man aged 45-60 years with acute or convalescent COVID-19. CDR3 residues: CASSGTGSSNQPQHF. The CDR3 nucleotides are TGTGCCAGTAGTGGAACAGGGTCTAGCAATCAGCCCCAGCATTTT. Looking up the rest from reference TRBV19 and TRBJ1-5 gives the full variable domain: DGGITQSPKYLFRKEGQNVTLSCEQNLNHDAMYWYRQDPGQGLRLIYYSQIVNDFQKGDIAEGYSVSREKKESFPLTVTSAQKNPTAFYLCASSGTGSSNQPQHFGDGTRLSIL.